This T cell receptor (beta chain) comes out of a study of control samples from healthy donors and cancer patients. Per germline, CDR1 SGHDT and CDR2 YYEEEE. This CDR3 region has 16 residues. The V end was cut by 4 bases, the J end by 0 bases, with 14 bases between. Data came from immunoSEQ multiplex PCR; TCRdb stores just in-frame clones and leaves some out. The data contain fewer than 200,000 clones, roughly 89% of them seen just once; the ten biggest clones take up 1.4%. The TCR sequence derives from a woman aged 50 to 60 in good health. The chain joins TRBV5-6 to TRBJ1-3; perhaps TRBD1 as D (6 bases). What was sequenced was blood. CDR3 nucleotides: TGTGCCAGCAGCCCTACAATGGACAGCTCTGGAAACACCATATATTTT. Translated, it gives CASSPTMDSSGNTIYF.